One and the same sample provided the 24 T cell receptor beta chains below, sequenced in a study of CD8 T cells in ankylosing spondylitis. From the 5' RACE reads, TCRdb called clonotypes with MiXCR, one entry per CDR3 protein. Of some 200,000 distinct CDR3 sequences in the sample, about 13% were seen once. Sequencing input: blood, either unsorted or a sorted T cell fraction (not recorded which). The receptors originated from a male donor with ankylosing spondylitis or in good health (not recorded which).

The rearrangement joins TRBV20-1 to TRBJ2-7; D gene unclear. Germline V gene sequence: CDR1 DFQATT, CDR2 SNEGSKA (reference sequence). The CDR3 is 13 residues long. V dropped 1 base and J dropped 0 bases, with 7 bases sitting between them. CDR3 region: CSARGPDSYEQYF. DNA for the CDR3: TGCAGTGCTAGAGGTCCGGACTCCTACGAGCAGTACTTC.

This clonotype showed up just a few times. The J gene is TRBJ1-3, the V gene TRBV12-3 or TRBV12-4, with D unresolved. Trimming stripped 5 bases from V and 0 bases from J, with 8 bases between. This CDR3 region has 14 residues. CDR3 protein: CASSPGGSGNTIYF. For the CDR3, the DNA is TGTGCCAGCAGTCCCGGAGGCTCTGGAAACACCATATATTTT.

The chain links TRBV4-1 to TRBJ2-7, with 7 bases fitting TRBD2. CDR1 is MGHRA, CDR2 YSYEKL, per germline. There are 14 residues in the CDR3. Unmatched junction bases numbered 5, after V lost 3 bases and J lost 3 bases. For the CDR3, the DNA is TGCGCCAGCAGCCAGAGCGGGAACATCTACGAGCAGTACTTC. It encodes CASSQSGNIYEQYF.

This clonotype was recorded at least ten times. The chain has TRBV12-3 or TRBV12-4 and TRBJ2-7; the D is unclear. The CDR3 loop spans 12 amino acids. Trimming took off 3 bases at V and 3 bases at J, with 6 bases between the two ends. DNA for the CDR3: TGTGCCAGCAGTTTGGTCTTCTACGAGCAGTACTTC. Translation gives CASSLVFYEQYF.

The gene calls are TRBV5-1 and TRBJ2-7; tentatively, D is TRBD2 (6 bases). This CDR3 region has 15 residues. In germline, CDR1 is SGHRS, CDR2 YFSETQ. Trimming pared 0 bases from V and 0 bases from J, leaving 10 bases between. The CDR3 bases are TGCGCCAGCAGCTTGGCGAATAGCGGCTCCTACGAGCAGTACTTC. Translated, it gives CASSLANSGSYEQYF.

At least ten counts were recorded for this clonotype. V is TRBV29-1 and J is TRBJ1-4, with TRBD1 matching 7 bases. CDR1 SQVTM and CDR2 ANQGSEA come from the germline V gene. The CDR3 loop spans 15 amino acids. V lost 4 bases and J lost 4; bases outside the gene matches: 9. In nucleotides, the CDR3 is TGCAGCGTTGCTCCGACAGGGAGCCGTAATGAAAAACTGTTTTTT. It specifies CSVAPTGSRNEKLFF. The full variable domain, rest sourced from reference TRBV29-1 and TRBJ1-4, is SAVISQKPSRDICQRGTSLTIQCQVDSQVTMMFWYRQQPGQSLTLIATANQGSEATYESGFVIDKFPISRPNLTFSTLTVSNMSPEDSSIYLCSVAPTGSRNEKLFFGSGTQLSVL.

CDR3 coding DNA: TGTGCCAGCAGCCAAGATCGACAGGGAGGTACTGAAGCTTTCTTT. It encodes CASSQDRQGGTEAFF. V usage is TRBV3-1 and J usage is TRBJ1-1, with TRBD1 identical over 7 bases. The CDR3 runs 15 residues. V gave up 0 bases and J gave up 5 bases; unmatched junction bases: 6. Germline assignment: CDR1 LGHDT and CDR2 YNNKEL (reference sequence).

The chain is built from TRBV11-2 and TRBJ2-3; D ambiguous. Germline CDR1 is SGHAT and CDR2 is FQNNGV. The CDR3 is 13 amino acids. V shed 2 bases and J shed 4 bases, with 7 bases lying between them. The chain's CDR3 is CASSLSLADTQYF. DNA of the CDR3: TGTGCCAGCAGCTTAAGTCTGGCAGATACGCAGTATTTT.

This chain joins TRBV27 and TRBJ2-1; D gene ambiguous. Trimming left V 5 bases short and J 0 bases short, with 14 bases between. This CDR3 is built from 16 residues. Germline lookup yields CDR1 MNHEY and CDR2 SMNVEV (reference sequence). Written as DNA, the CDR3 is TGTGCCAGCAGTCCTCGAGACCTGAGCTCCTACAATGAGCAGTTCTTC. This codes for CASSPRDLSSYNEQFF.

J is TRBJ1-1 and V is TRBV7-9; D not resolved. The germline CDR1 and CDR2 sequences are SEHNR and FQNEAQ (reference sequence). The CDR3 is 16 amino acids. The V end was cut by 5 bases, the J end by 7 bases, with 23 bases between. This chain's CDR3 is CASSAVQVGPELEAFF. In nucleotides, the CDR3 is TGTGCCAGCAGCGCCGTTCAGGTCGGACCGGAGCTTGAAGCTTTCTTT.

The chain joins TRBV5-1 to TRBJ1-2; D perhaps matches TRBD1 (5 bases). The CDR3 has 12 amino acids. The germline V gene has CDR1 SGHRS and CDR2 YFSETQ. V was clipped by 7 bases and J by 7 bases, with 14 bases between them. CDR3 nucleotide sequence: TGCGCCAGCGGAGAGGGGCAGCCTGGCTACACCTTC. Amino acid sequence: CASGEGQPGYTF.

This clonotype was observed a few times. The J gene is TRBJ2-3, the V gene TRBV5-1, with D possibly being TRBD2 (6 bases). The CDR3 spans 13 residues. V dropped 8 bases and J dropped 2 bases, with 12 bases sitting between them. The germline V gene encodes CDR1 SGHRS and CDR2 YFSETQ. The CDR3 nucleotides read TGCGCCAGTAGGGACTTATACACAGATACGCAGTATTTT. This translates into CASRDLYTDTQYF.

The CDR3 region is CSASSPDSNYGYTF. Here the CDR3 DNA reads TGCAGTGCTAGCTCCCCCGACAGTAACTATGGCTACACCTTC. V gene TRBV20-1 combines with J gene TRBJ1-2, with D possibly being TRBD1 (5 bases). Germline V gene data show CDR1 as DFQATT and CDR2 as SNEGSKA (reference sequence). Trimming took off 3 bases at V and 1 base at J, with 12 bases between the two ends. This CDR3 comprises 14 residues.

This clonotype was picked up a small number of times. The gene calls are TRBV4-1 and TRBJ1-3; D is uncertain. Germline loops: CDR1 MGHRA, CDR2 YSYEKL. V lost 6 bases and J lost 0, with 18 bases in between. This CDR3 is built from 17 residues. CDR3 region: CASRGSSPFYSGNTIYF. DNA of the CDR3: TGCGCCAGCAGGGGCAGTTCCCCATTTTACTCTGGAAACACCATATATTTT.

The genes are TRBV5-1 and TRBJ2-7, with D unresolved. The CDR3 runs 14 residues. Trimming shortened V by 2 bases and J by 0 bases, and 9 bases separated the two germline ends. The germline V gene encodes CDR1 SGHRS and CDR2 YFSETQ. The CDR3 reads CASSFGFLSYEQYF. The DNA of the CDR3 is TGCGCCAGCAGCTTCGGGTTTCTCTCCTACGAGCAGTACTTC.

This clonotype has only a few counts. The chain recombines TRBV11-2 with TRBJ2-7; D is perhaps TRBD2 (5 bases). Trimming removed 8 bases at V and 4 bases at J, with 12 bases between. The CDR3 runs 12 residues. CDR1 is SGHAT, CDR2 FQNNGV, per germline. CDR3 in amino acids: CASGRGWYEQYF. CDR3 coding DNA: TGTGCCAGCGGTCGGGGTTGGTACGAGCAGTACTTC.

The CDR3 DNA follows: TGTGCCAGCAGCCCAATCTTCAGCGGGGACACTGAAGCTTTCTTT. This encodes CASSPIFSGDTEAFF. The chain joins TRBV11-2 to TRBJ1-1; D is uncertain. Trimming took 5 bases from V and 3 from J, leaving 16 bases between them. Germline V lookup: CDR1 SGHAT, CDR2 FQNNGV. The CDR3 sequence is 15 residues long.

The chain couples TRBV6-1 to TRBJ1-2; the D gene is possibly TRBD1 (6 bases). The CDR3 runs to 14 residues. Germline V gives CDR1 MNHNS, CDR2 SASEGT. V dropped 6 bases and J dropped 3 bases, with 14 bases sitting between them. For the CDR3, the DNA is TGTGCCAGCAGACGTCGGGGGGGCCACTATGGCTACACCTTC. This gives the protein CASRRRGGHYGYTF.

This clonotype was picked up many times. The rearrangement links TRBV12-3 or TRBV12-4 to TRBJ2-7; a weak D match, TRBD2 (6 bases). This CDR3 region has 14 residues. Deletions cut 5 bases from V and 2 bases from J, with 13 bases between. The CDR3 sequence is CASSPGGIPYEQYF. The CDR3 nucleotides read TGTGCCAGCAGTCCCGGAGGGATCCCCTACGAGCAGTACTTC.

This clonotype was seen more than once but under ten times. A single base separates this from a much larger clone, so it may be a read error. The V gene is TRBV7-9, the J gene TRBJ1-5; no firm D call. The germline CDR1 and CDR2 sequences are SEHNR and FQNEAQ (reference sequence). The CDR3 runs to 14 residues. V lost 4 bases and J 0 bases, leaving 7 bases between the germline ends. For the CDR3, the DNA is TGTGCCAGCAGCTCCCGGGGTAGCAATCAGCCCCAGCATTTT. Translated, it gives CASSSRGSNQPQHF.

The CDR3 nucleotides read TGTGCCAGCAGTGAATATGTACCTTCGCTTTCCTCTGGGGCCAACGTCCTGACTTTC. This gives the protein CASSEYVPSLSSGANVLTF. This chain connects TRBV25-1 to TRBJ2-6, with D uncertain. Germline values: CDR1 MGHDK, CDR2 SYGVNS. V was pared by 0 bases and J by 0 bases, with 15 bases between. The CDR3 totals 19 residues.

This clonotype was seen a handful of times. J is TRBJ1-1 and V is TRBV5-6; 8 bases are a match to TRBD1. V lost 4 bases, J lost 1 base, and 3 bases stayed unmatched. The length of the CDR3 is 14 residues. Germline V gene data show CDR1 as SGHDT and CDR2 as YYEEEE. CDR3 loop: CASSVDRANTEAFF. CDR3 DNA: TGTGCCAGCAGCGTGGACAGGGCGAACACTGAAGCTTTCTTT. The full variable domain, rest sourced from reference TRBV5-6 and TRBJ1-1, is DAGVTQSPTHLIKTRGQQVTLRCSPKSGHDTVSWYQQALGQGPQFIFQYYEEEERQRGNFPDRFSGHQFPNYSSELNVNALLLGDSALYLCASSVDRANTEAFFGQGTRLTVV.

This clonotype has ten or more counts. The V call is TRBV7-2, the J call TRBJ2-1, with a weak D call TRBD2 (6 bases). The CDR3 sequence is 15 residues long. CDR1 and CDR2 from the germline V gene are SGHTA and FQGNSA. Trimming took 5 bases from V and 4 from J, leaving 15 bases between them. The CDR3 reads CASSAWDSGYNEQFF. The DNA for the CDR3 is TGTGCCAGCAGCGCTTGGGATAGCGGATACAATGAGCAGTTCTTC. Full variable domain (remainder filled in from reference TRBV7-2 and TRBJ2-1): GAGVSQSPSNKVTEKGKDVELRCDPISGHTALYWYRQSLGQGLEFLIYFQGNSAPDKSGLPSDRFSAERTGGSVSTLTIQRTQQEDSAVYLCASSAWDSGYNEQFFGPGTRLTVL.

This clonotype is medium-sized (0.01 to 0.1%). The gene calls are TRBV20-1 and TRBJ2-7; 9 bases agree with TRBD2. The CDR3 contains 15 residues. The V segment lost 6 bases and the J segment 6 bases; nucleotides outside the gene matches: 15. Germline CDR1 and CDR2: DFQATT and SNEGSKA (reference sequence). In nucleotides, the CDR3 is TGCAGTGCCGACATTAGCGGGAGTGCCTCCACCGAGCAGTACTTC. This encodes CSADISGSASTEQYF.